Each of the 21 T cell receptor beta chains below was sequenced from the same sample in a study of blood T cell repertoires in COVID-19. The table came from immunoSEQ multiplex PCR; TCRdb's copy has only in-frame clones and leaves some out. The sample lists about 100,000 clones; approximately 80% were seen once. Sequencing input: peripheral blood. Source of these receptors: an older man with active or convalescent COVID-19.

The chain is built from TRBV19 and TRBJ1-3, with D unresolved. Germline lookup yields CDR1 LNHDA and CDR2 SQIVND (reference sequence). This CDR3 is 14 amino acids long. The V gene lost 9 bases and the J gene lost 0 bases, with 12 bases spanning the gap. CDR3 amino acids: CASITTASGNTIYF. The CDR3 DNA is TGTGCCAGCATTACCACAGCCTCTGGAAACACCATATATTTT.

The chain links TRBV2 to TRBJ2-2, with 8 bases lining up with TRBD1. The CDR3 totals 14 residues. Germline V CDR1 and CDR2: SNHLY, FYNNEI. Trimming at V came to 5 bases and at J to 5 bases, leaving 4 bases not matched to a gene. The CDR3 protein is CASSPDRGTGELFF. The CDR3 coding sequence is TGTGCCAGCAGTCCAGACAGGGGAACCGGGGAGCTGTTTTTT.

This CDR3 is CASSIPGGTEAFF. The CDR3 DNA reads TGTGCCAGCTCCATTCCGGGGGGCACTGAAGCTTTCTTT. The chain couples TRBV7-9 to TRBJ1-1, with D possibly being TRBD1 (5 bases). Germline V gene data show CDR1 as SEHNR and CDR2 as FQNEAQ (reference sequence). CDR3 length: 13 residues. V dropped 8 bases and J dropped 4 bases, with 14 bases sitting between them.

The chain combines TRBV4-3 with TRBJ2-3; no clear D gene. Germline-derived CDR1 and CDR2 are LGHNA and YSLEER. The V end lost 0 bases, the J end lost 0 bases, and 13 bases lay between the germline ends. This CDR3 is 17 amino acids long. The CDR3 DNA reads TGCGCCAGCAGCCAAGATCACTCTGTGCCTAGCACAGATACGCAGTATTTT. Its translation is CASSQDHSVPSTDTQYF.

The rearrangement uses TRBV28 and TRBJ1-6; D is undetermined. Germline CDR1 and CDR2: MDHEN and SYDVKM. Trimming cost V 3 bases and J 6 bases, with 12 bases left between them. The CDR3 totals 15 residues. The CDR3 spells CASSLGSQPNSPLHF. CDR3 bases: TGTGCCAGCAGTTTGGGCAGTCAGCCTAATTCACCCCTCCACTTT.

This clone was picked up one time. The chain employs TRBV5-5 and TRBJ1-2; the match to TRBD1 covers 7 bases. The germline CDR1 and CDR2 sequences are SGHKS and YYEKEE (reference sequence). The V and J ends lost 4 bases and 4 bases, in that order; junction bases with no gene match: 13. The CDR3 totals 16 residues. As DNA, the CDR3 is TGTGCCAGCAGCAAGCAGATAGAAGGGGGCGTCTATGGCTACACCTTC. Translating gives CASSKQIEGGVYGYTF.

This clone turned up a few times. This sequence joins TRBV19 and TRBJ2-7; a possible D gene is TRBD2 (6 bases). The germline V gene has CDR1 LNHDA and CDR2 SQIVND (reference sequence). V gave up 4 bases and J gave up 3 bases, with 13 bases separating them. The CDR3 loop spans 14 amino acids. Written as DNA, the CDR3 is TGTGCCAGTAGTAGAGGGCGGGAACTCTACGAGCAGTACTTC. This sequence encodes CASSRGRELYEQYF.

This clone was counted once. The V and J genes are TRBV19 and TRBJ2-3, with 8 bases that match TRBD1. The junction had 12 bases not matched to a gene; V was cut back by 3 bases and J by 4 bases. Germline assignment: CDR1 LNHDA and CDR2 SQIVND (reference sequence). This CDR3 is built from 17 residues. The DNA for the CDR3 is TGTGCCAGTAGTATCCTCGGACAGGGCATGTTTGCAGATACGCAGTATTTT. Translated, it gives CASSILGQGMFADTQYF.

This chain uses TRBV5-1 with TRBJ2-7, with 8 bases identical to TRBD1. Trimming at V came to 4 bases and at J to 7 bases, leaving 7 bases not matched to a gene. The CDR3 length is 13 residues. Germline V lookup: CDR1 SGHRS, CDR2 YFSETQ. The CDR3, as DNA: TGCGCCAGCAGCCCAGGGGGCGCGGGGGAGCAGTACTTC. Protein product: CASSPGGAGEQYF.

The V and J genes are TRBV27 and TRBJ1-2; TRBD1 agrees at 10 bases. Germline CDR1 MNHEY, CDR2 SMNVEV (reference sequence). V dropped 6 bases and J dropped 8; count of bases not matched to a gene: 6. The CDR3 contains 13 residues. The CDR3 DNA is TGTGCCAGCAGCCTGGACAGGGGGGTCGGCTACACCTTC. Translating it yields CASSLDRGVGYTF.

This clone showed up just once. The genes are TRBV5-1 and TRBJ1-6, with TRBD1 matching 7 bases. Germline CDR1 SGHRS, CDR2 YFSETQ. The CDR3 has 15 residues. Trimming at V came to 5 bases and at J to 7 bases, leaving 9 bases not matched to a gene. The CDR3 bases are TGCGCCAGCAGAGAACCGGGACAGACCAATTCACCCCTCCACTTT. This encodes CASREPGQTNSPLHF.

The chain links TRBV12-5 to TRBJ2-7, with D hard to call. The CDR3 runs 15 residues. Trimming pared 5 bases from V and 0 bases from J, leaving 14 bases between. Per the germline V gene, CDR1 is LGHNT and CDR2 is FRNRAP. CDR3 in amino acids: CASGPPSRSSYEQYF. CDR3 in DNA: TGTGCTAGTGGTCCCCCCTCCCGGTCCTCCTACGAGCAGTACTTC.

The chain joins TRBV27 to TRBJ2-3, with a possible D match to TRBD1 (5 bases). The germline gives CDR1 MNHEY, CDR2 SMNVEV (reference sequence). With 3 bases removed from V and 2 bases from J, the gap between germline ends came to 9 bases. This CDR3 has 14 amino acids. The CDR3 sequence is CASSLVRDTDTQYF. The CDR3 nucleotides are TGTGCCAGCAGTTTGGTCAGGGACACAGATACGCAGTATTTT.

The DNA for the CDR3 is TGTGCCAGTAGTATCCCGGGGGGCGAAAAACTGTTTTTT. This sequence encodes CASSIPGGEKLFF. The chain joins TRBV19 to TRBJ1-4; a weak D match, TRBD1 (6 bases). This CDR3 comprises 13 residues. With 3 bases removed from V and 8 bases from J, the gap between germline ends came to 10 bases. The germline gives CDR1 LNHDA, CDR2 SQIVND (reference sequence).

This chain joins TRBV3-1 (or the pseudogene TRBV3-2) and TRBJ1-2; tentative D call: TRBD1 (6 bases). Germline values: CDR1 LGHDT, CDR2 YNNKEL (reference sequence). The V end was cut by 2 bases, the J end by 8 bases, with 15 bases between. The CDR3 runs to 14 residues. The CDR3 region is CASSQTTGRDGYTF. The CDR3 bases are TGTGCCAGCAGCCAAACAACAGGGAGGGACGGCTACACCTTC.

The CDR3 DNA reads TGCGCCAGCAGCCAGGCCCAACAGGGGGGGTATGGCTACACCTTC. Translating it yields CASSQAQQGGYGYTF. The chain combines TRBV4-1 with TRBJ1-2, with 8 bases matching TRBD1. J was trimmed by 5 bases and V by 3 bases; bases with no gene match: 8. The CDR3 sequence is 15 residues long. Germline V gives CDR1 MGHRA, CDR2 YSYEKL.

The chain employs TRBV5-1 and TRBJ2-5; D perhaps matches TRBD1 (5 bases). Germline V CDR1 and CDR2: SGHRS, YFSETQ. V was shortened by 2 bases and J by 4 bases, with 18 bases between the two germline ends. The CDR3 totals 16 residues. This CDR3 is CASSFDSYKVGETQYF. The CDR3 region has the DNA TGCGCCAGCAGCTTTGACAGTTATAAAGTGGGAGAGACCCAGTACTTC.

The CDR3 sequence is CASSTSGGDRNEQFF. The CDR3 nucleotides read TGTGCCAGCAGCACCAGCGGGGGGGATCGGAATGAGCAGTTCTTC. The chain carries TRBV9 and TRBJ2-1, with TRBD2 matching 10 bases. There are 15 residues in the CDR3. Germline-derived CDR1 and CDR2 are SGDLS and YYNGEE. Trimming cost V 4 bases and J 7 bases; bases outside gene matches: 8.

The CDR3 nucleotides are TGCAGTGCTAGTCTTAGCGGCTACGAGCAGTACTTC. Its translation is CSASLSGYEQYF. This rearrangement joins TRBV20-1 to TRBJ2-7, with a weak D call TRBD2 (6 bases). This CDR3 is built from 12 residues. Germline V lookup: CDR1 DFQATT, CDR2 SNEGSKA (reference sequence). The V end was cut by 3 bases, the J end by 3 bases, with 9 bases between.

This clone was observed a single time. The CDR3 loop is CASSPINRGLDTEAFF. For the CDR3, the DNA is TGTGCCAGCAGCCCAATAAACAGGGGTTTAGACACTGAAGCTTTCTTT. The V call is TRBV5-4, the J call TRBJ1-1, with 7 bases identical to TRBD1. V lost 4 bases, J lost 3 bases, and 12 bases stayed unmatched. The germline gives CDR1 SGHNT, CDR2 YYREEE (reference sequence). The CDR3 consists of 16 residues.

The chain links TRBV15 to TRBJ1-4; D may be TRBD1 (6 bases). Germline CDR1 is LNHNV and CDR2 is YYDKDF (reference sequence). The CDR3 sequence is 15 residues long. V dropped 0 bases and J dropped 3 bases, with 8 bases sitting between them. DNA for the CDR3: TGTGCCACCAGCAGAGATAAGGGGGCTAATGAAAAACTGTTTTTT. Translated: CATSRDKGANEKLFF.